What follows are 27 T cell receptor beta chains derived from one specimen sequenced in a study of human T cells and chemical hapten exposure. MiXCR, applied by TCRdb to the RACE reads, yields one record per CDR3 protein. Counted here are 40,000 to 50,000 distinct CDR3 sequences, under 5% occurring once; the ten biggest clones make up around 28%. Time point of the sample: patch test 1, 2 weeks after DPC sensitization. Treatment in this sample: therapeutic diphenylcyclopropenone sensitization with weekly scalp DPC. The authors extracted total RNA from unfractionated whole blood. The sample was whole blood, taken in connection with sensitization to the hapten diphenylcyclopropenone (DPC). All receptors derive from a man aged 50 or older with alopecia areata. Some clones in this sample may be carry-over from other donors' samples.

This clonotype rates as medium-sized (0.01 to 0.1%). V gene TRBV7-9 combines with J gene TRBJ2-5; D perhaps matches TRBD2 (6 bases). The CDR3 totals 16 residues. The germline V and J ends were trimmed by 5 bases and 3 bases, with 19 bases remaining between them. Germline CDR1 is SEHNR and CDR2 is FQNEAQ (reference sequence). The chain's CDR3 is CASSPPAGREEETQYF. The CDR3 DNA reads as TGTGCCAGCAGCCCCCCTGCCGGGAGAGAAGAAGAGACCCAGTACTTC.

This clonotype was counted many times. The J gene is TRBJ2-1, the V gene TRBV2, with 12 bases identical to TRBD2. Germline V lookup: CDR1 SNHLY, CDR2 FYNNEI. V dropped 5 bases and J dropped 9; count of bases not matched to a gene: 5. The CDR3 is made up of 14 amino acids. CDR3 amino acids: CASSLAGGPGEQFF. CDR3 DNA sequence: TGTGCCAGCAGTCTAGCGGGAGGGCCCGGTGAGCAGTTCTTC.

Many counts were recorded for this clonotype. This chain joins TRBV3-1 and TRBJ1-6; 7 bases agree with TRBD1. The length of the CDR3 is 15 residues. Trimming took 7 bases from V and 6 from J; bases not matched to a gene: 9. The germline V gene has CDR1 LGHDT and CDR2 YNNKEL (reference sequence). The CDR3 DNA reads TGTGCCAGCATGACAGGGACAGACTCTAATTCACCCCTCCACTTT. Protein product: CASMTGTDSNSPLHF.

This sequence joins TRBV5-5 and TRBJ1-1; 9 nucleotides line up with TRBD1. The germline V gene has CDR1 SGHKS and CDR2 YYEKEE (reference sequence). With 4 bases clipped from V and 2 bases from J, the junction kept 3 bases outside the gene matches. The CDR3 contains 14 residues. The CDR3 loop reads CASSRTGGNTEAFF. In DNA form, the CDR3 reads TGTGCCAGCAGCCGCACAGGGGGCAACACTGAAGCTTTCTTT. Combining the CDR3 with reference TRBV5-5 and TRBJ1-1 gives the whole variable domain DAGVTQSPTHLIKTRGQQVTLRCSPISGHKSVSWYQQVLGQGPQFIFQYYEKEERGRGNFPDRFSARQFPNYSSELNVNALLLGDSALYLCASSRTGGNTEAFFGQGTRLTVV.

This clonotype has a count of ten or more. The rearrangement joins TRBV5-4 to TRBJ1-1, with D uncertain. This CDR3 is built from 14 residues. Trimming pared 7 bases from V and 2 bases from J, leaving 15 bases between. Germline V gene sequence: CDR1 SGHNT, CDR2 YYREEE (reference sequence). DNA of the CDR3: TGTGCCAGCGCCAGCGGATTTGACAACACTGAAGCTTTCTTT. It yields the protein CASASGFDNTEAFF.

Judged by abundance, this clonotype is medium-sized. This chain connects TRBV9 to TRBJ1-5; possibly TRBD1 for D (5 bases). This CDR3 spans 13 amino acids. Trimming pared 0 bases from V and 7 bases from J, leaving 8 bases between. CDR1 SGDLS and CDR2 YYNGEE come from the germline V gene. Written as DNA, the CDR3 is TGTGCCAGCAGCGTAGGGGGCAGGCAGCCCCAGCATTTT. Its translation is CASSVGGRQPQHF.

This clonotype appeared many times. The gene calls are TRBV29-1 and TRBJ2-1, with a possible D match to TRBD2 (5 bases). The CDR3 covers 13 residues. Trimming cost V 6 bases and J 5 bases, with 14 bases left between them. Germline assignment: CDR1 SQVTM and CDR2 ANQGSEA. This CDR3 reads CSVRDILNNEQFF. DNA for the CDR3: TGCAGCGTCCGGGATATACTTAACAATGAGCAGTTCTTC.

This clonotype was observed many times. V and J are TRBV12-3 or TRBV12-4 and TRBJ2-3; TRBD2 is a possible D gene (5 bases). Trimming took off 6 bases at V and 2 bases at J, with 12 bases between the two ends. CDR3 length equals 14 residues. CDR3 nucleotide sequence: TGTGCCAGCAGGCCATGGGGAGTCACAGATACGCAGTATTTT. Translated: CASRPWGVTDTQYF.

In this sample, this clonotype turned up a few times. This chain joins TRBV4-1 and TRBJ1-5; D remains unclear. V was clipped by 6 bases and J by 0 bases, with 9 bases between them. The CDR3 is made up of 14 amino acids. From germline, CDR1 is MGHRA and CDR2 YSYEKL. The CDR3 DNA follows: TGCGCCAGCAGTTCGACGGATAGCAATCAGCCCCAGCATTTT. Translation gives CASSSTDSNQPQHF.

Many counts were recorded for this clonotype. The chain has TRBV6-5 and TRBJ1-5; 7 bases map to TRBD1. The junction had 8 bases not matched to a gene; V was cut back by 5 bases and J by 7 bases. The CDR3 is 14 residues long. In germline, CDR1 is MNHEY, CDR2 SVGAGI. CDR3 DNA sequence: TGTGCCAGCAGTGACGCAGGGGGGCGGCAGCCCCAGCATTTT. Its protein product is CASSDAGGRQPQHF.

This clonotype was detected ten times or more. The rearrangement uses TRBV5-1 and TRBJ2-4; D unresolved. V was cut by 1 base and J by 8 bases, with 7 bases left in between. The CDR3 covers 12 residues. The germline V gene encodes CDR1 SGHRS and CDR2 YFSETQ. CDR3 nucleotides: TGCGCCAGCAGCTTGACTAACGACATTCAGTACTTC. As protein: CASSLTNDIQYF.

This clonotype was counted many times. The chain couples TRBV27 to TRBJ2-5; TRBD2 aligns across 7 bases. The V and J ends lost 3 bases and 2 bases, in that order; junction bases with no gene match: 6. The CDR3 covers 15 residues. CDR1 is MNHEY, CDR2 SMNVEV, per germline (reference sequence). The CDR3 coding sequence is TGTGCCAGCAGTTTCGCGGCTAGCGGACAAGAGACCCAGTACTTC. This encodes CASSFAASGQETQYF.

In this sample, this clonotype turned up many times. V gene TRBV10-3 combines with J gene TRBJ2-1; possibly TRBD1 or TRBD2 for D (5 bases each). CDR3 size: 13 residues. Germline CDR1 is ENHRY and CDR2 is SYGVKD. The V gene lost 4 bases and the J gene lost 6 bases, with 10 bases spanning the gap. This CDR3 is CAISGGVPNEQFF. As DNA, the CDR3 is TGTGCCATCAGTGGAGGGGTCCCCAATGAGCAGTTCTTC.

This clonotype has a count of ten or more. The rearrangement links TRBV11-2 to TRBJ2-6; 10 nucleotides agree with TRBD1. The V gene's germline CDR1 is SGHAT and CDR2 FQNNGV. Germline trimming cut 4 bases from V and 4 bases from J; bases unmatched to any gene: 10. The CDR3 is 18 amino acids. The CDR3, as DNA: TGTGCCAGCAGCTCCCCGGGACAGGGGATAGGCGGGGCCAACGTCCTGACTTTC. This encodes CASSSPGQGIGGANVLTF.

This clonotype was observed many times. This rearrangement joins TRBV2 to TRBJ2-1; a possible D gene is TRBD1 (5 bases). Trimming removed 5 bases from V and 9 bases from J, with 17 bases in between. The CDR3 loop spans 14 amino acids. The germline CDR1 and CDR2 sequences are SNHLY and FYNNEI. In nucleotides, the CDR3 is TGTGCCAGCAGTCCGACCCGATCAGGGTTTGAGCAGTTCTTC. The encoded protein is CASSPTRSGFEQFF.

Ten or more counts support this clonotype. This chain links TRBV7-2 with TRBJ2-7; 7 bases align to TRBD2. The CDR3 totals 15 residues. The trim removed 3 bases at V and 2 bases at J, leaving 7 bases unmatched. The germline CDR1 and CDR2 sequences are SGHTA and FQGNSA. The CDR3, as DNA: TGTGCCAGCAGCTTGGGGGGGACTACCGCCTACGAGCAGTACTTC. It codes for CASSLGGTTAYEQYF. The full variable domain, its missing parts supplied by reference TRBV7-2 and TRBJ2-7, is GAGVSQSPSNKVTEKGKDVELRCDPISGHTALYWYRQSLGQGLEFLIYFQGNSAPDKSGLPSDRFSAERTGGSVSTLTIQRTQQEDSAVYLCASSLGGTTAYEQYFGPGTRLTVT.

This clonotype was detected ten times or more. This rearrangement joins TRBV7-9 to TRBJ1-6; perhaps TRBD1 as D (5 bases). The CDR3 runs 15 residues. The V end was cut by 4 bases, the J end by 8 bases, with 15 bases between. The germline CDR1 and CDR2 sequences are SEHNR and FQNEAQ (reference sequence). CDR3 nucleotide sequence: TGTGCCAGCAGCTCGGGGACCTCCGGGGATTCACCCCTCCACTTT. Amino acids: CASSSGTSGDSPLHF.

Turning to this clonotype: A much larger clone lies a single base off, so this may be a read error. This chain links TRBV3-1 with TRBJ2-1; 9 nucleotides align to TRBD1. J lost 11 bases, V lost 6 bases, and 5 bases had no gene match. The CDR3 is 12 residues long. From germline, CDR1 is LGHDT and CDR2 YNNKEL (reference sequence). The CDR3 DNA sequence: TGTGCCAGCAGGCCGACAGGGGGGAAGCAGTTCTTC. Encoded protein: CASRPTGGKQFF.

Worth noting for this clonotype: Since a far larger clone is one base different, this is likely a read error. V and J are TRBV11-1 and TRBJ2-7; 15 positions match TRBD2. With V trimmed by 5 bases and J by 8 bases, 19 bases remained unmatched. The length of the CDR3 is 19 residues. CDR1 and CDR2 (germline): SGHAT, FQDESV (reference sequence). The CDR3 spells CASSVITGTSGRSRYKQYF. The DNA for the CDR3 is TGTGCCAGCAGCGTTATCACGGGGACTAGCGGGAGGTCTAGGTACAAGCAGTACTTC.

This clonotype occurred many times. The chain combines TRBV29-1 with TRBJ1-2; TRBD1 aligns across 11 bases. The CDR3 has 15 residues. Germline trimming cut 7 bases from V and 2 bases from J; bases unmatched to any gene: 9. The V gene's germline CDR1 is SQVTM and CDR2 ANQGSEA. The DNA for the CDR3 is TGCAGCGCGAACCGGGACAGGGGGAACAACTATGGCTACACCTTC. Protein: CSANRDRGNNYGYTF.

This clonotype came up a few times. The chain carries TRBV7-6 and TRBJ2-7; 9 bases are a match to TRBD2. The CDR3 length is 15 residues. Germline trimming cut 2 bases from V and 6 bases from J; bases unmatched to any gene: 8. The germline V gene encodes CDR1 SGHVS and CDR2 FNYEAQ. The CDR3 nucleotides read TGTGCCAGCAGCTTATATGCGGGAGGGGGTCGCGAGCAGTACTTC. It codes for CASSLYAGGGREQYF.

This clonotype was seen only a few times. The chain couples TRBV5-1 to TRBJ2-5, with D possibly being TRBD1 or TRBD2 (6 bases each). V lost 1 base and J 4 bases, leaving 14 bases between the germline ends. CDR3 size: 15 residues. Germline V gene sequence: CDR1 SGHRS, CDR2 YFSETQ. CDR3 in amino acids: CASSLMVGGRETQYF. The CDR3 bases are TGCGCCAGCAGCTTGATGGTCGGGGGCCGAGAGACCCAGTACTTC. Full variable domain (missing parts from reference TRBV5-1 and TRBJ2-5): KAGVTQTPRYLIKTRGQQVTLSCSPISGHRSVSWYQQTPGQGLQFLFEYFSETQRNKGNFPGRFSGRQFSNSRSEMNVSTLELGDSALYLCASSLMVGGRETQYFGPGTRLLVL.

In its sample, this clonotype was seen many times. The CDR3 DNA sequence: TGTGCCAGCAGCTTAGTTCCCCCACTCGGGACAAATAATGAAAAACTGTTTTTT. It encodes CASSLVPPLGTNNEKLFF. This chain joins TRBV11-2 and TRBJ1-4, with D tentatively TRBD1 (6 bases). This CDR3 region has 18 residues. Between the trimmed V and J ends, which lost 1 base and 4 bases, there was a span of 19 bases. CDR1 is SGHAT, CDR2 FQNNGV, per germline.

The V call is TRBV2, the J call TRBJ1-5; no clear D gene. CDR3 length: 12 residues. The V end was cut by 7 bases, the J end by 4 bases, with 8 bases between. Germline loops: CDR1 SNHLY, CDR2 FYNNEI. CDR3 DNA: TGTGCCAGCACGGGAAGTAATCAGCCCCAGCATTTT. This codes for CASTGSNQPQHF.

This clonotype was seen many times. The chain links TRBV3-1 to TRBJ1-2, with D possibly being TRBD1 (6 bases). Trimming took 0 bases from V and 4 from J, leaving 15 bases between them. The germline V gene has CDR1 LGHDT and CDR2 YNNKEL (reference sequence). CDR3 size: 16 residues. The CDR3 nucleotides are TGTGCCAGCAGCCAAGATCAGGGGCAGGCGGCCTATGGCTACACCTTC. Protein product: CASSQDQGQAAYGYTF.

Many counts were recorded for this clonotype. V gene TRBV7-2 combines with J gene TRBJ2-3, with 9 bases that match TRBD2. Germline trimming cut 5 bases from V and 3 bases from J; bases unmatched to any gene: 9. Germline loops: CDR1 SGHTA, CDR2 FQGNSA. The CDR3 runs to 16 residues. The CDR3 spells CASSEQLAGITDTQYF. The CDR3 DNA reads TGTGCCAGCAGCGAGCAACTAGCGGGCATTACAGATACGCAGTATTTT.

This clonotype came up many times. CDR3 in amino acids: CSVTQTSSPGDTQYF. The CDR3 region has the DNA TGCAGCGTCACGCAGACTAGCTCACCCGGGGATACGCAGTATTTT. The gene calls are TRBV29-1 and TRBJ2-3; the match to TRBD2 covers 7 bases. This CDR3 spans 15 amino acids. V lost 6 bases, J lost 6 bases, and 15 bases stayed unmatched. CDR1 is SQVTM and CDR2 is ANQGSEA in the germline V gene.